The clone carrying this T cell receptor beta chain came up a few times. No antigen is known for it. About 2 micrograms of genomic DNA (from cryopreserved PBMCs) were used for TCR beta libraries. Assay: immunoSEQ multiplex PCR; the TCRdb copy retains only in-frame clones and omits some. Of about 250,000 clones listed, roughly 70% are singletons. This entry belongs to a study of cytotoxic CD8 clonotypes in ibrutinib-treated CLL. Study-level findings and limits: Baseline levels of clonality went above those of age-matched healthy donors and moved with circulating CD8+ T-cell counts. Public clonotypes proved infrequent, and on treatment they shrank or remained steady.

The CDR3 loop spans 15 amino acids. Trimming cost V 5 bases and J 2 bases; bases outside gene matches: 4. The germline CDR1 and CDR2 sequences are MNHEY and SMNVEV (reference sequence). The chain is built from TRBV27 and TRBJ2-3, with TRBD2 matching 10 bases. The sequencing used PBMCs, collected after 24 months of ibrutinib treatment. The receptor's source is a human donor with chronic lymphocytic leukemia. Written as DNA, the CDR3 is TGTGCCAGCAGTGCAGCGGGAGGGCTCACAGATACGCAGTATTTT. It encodes CASSAAGGLTDTQYF.